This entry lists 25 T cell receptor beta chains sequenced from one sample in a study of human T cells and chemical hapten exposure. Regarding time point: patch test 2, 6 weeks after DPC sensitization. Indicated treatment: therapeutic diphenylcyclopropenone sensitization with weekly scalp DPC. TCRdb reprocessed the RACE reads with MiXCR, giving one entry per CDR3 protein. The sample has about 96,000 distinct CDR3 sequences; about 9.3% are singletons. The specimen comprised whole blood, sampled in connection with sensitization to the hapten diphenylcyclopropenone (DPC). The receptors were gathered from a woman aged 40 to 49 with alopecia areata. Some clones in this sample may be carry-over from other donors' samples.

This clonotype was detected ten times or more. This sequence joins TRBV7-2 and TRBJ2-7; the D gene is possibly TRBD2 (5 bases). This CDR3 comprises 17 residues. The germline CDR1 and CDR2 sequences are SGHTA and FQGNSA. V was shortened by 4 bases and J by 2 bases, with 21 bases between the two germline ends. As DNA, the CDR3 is TGTGCCAGCAGCTGGCCCCCTATAGCGACCCTGCCCTACGAGCAGTACTTC. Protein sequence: CASSWPPIATLPYEQYF.

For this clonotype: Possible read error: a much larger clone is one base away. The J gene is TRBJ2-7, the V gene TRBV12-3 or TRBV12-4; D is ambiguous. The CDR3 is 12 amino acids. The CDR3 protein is CVSSLASYEQYF. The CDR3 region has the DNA TGTGTCAGCAGTTTGGCTAGCTACGAGCAGTACTTC.

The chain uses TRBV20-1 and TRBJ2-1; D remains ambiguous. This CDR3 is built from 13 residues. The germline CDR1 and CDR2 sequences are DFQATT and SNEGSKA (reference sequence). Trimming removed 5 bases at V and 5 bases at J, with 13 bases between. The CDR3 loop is CSARFRADNEQFF. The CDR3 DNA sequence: TGCAGTGCTCGATTCCGGGCAGACAATGAGCAGTTCTTC.

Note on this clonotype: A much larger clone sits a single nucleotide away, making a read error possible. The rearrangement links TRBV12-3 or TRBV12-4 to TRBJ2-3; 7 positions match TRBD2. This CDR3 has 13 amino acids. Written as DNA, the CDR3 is TGTGTCAGCATTGCGGGAGTGACAGATACGCAGTATTTT. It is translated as CVSIAGVTDTQYF.

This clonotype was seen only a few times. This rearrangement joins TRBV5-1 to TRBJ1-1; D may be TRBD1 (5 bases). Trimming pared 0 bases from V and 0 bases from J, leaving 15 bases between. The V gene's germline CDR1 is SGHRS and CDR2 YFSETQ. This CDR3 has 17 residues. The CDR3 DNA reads TGCGCCAGCAGCTTGGCGGTGGGGGTTTCGCTGAACACTGAAGCTTTCTTT. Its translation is CASSLAVGVSLNTEAFF.

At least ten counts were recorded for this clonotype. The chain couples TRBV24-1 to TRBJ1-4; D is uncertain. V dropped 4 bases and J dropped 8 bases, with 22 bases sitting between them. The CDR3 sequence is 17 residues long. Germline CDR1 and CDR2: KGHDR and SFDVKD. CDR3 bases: TGTGCCACCAGTGACCCCCCCGGACCTAGCCCAAGCGAAAAACTGTTTTTT. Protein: CATSDPPGPSPSEKLFF.

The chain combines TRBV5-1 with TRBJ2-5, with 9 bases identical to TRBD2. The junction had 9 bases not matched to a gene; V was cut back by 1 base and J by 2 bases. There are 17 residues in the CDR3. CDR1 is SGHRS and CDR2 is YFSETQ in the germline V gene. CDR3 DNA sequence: TGCGCCAGCAGCTTGTGGGCTAGCGGGATGGGGCAAGAGACCCAGTACTTC. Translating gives CASSLWASGMGQETQYF. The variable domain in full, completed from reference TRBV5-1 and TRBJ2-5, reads KAGVTQTPRYLIKTRGQQVTLSCSPISGHRSVSWYQQTPGQGLQFLFEYFSETQRNKGNFPGRFSGRQFSNSRSEMNVSTLELGDSALYLCASSLWASGMGQETQYFGPGTRLLVL.

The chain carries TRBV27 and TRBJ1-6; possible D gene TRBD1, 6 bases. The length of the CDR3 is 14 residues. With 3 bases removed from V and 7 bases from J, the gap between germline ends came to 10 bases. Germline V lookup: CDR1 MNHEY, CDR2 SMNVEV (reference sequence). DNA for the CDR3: TGTGCCAGCAGTTTGGTACAGGGCAATTCACCCCTCCACTTT. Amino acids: CASSLVQGNSPLHF.

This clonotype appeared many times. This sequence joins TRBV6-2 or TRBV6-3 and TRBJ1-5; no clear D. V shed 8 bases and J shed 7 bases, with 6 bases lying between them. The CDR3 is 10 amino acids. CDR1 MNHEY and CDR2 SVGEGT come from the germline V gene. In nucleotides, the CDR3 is TGTGCCAGCGGTGGCCAGCCCCAGCATTTT. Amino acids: CASGGQPQHF.

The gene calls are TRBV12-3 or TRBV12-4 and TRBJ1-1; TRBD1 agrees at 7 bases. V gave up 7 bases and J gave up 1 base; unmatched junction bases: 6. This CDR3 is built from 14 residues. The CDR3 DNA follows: TGTGCCAGCACCCCGGGACAGAAGAACACTGAAGCTTTCTTT. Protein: CASTPGQKNTEAFF.

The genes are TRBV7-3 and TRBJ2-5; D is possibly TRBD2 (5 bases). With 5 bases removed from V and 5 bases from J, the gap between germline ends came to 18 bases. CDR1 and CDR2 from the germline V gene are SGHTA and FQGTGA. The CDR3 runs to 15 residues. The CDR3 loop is CASSVTGVPQETQYF. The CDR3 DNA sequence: TGTGCCAGCAGCGTTACCGGGGTCCCCCAGGAGACCCAGTACTTC.

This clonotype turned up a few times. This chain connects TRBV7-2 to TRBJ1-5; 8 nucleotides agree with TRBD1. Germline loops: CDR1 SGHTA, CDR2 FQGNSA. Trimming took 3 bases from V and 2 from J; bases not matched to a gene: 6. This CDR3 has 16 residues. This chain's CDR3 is CASSFSGTGRNQPQHF. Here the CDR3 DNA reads TGTGCCAGCAGCTTCTCCGGGACAGGCCGCAATCAGCCCCAGCATTTT.

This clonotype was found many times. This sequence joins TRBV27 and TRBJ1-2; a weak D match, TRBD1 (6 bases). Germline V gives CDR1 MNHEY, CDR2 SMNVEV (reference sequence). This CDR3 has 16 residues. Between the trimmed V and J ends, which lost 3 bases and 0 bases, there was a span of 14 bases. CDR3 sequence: CASSFRATGSNYGYTF. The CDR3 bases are TGTGCCAGCAGTTTTCGGGCAACAGGGTCTAACTATGGCTACACCTTC.

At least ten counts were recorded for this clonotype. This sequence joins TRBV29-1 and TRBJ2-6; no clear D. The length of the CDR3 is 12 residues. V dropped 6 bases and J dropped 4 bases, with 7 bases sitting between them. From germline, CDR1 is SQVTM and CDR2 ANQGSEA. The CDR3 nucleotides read TGCAGCGTGTCCTCAGGGGCCAACGTCCTGACTTTC. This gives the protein CSVSSGANVLTF.

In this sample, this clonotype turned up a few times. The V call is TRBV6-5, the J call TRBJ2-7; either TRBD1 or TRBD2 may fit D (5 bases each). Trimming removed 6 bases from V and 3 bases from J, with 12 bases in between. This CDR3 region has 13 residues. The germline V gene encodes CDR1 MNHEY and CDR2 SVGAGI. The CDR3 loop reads CASSRGRNYEQYF. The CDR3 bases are TGTGCCAGCAGCCGGGGACGGAACTACGAGCAGTACTTC.

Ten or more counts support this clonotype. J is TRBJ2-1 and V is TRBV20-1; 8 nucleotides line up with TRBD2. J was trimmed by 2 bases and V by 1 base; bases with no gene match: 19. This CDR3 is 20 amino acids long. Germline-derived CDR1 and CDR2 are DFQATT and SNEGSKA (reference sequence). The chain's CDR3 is CSARALHPFTSGTTYNEQFF. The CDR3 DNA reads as TGCAGTGCTAGAGCTCTTCACCCCTTCACTAGCGGAACCACCTACAATGAGCAGTTCTTC.

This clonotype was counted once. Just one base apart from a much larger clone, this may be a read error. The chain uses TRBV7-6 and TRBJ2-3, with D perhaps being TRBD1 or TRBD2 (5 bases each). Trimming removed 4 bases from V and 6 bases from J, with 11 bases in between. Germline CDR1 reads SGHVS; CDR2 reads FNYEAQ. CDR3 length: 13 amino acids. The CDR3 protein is CASSSRDADTQYF. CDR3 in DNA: TGTGCCAGCAGCTCCCGGGACGCGGATACGCAGTATTTT.

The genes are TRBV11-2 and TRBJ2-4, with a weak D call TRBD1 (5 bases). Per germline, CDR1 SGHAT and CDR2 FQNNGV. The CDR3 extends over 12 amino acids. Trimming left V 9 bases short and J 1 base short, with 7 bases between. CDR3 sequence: CASPGAKNIQYF. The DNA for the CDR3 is TGTGCCAGTCCAGGGGCCAAAAACATTCAGTACTTC.

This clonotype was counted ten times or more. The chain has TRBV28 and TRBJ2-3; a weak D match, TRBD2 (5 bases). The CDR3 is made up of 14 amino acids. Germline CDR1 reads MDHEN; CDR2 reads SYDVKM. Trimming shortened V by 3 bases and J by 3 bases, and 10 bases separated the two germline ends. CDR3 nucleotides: TGTGCCAGCAGTTTCTTGGCGGGTACAGATACGCAGTATTTT. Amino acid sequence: CASSFLAGTDTQYF.

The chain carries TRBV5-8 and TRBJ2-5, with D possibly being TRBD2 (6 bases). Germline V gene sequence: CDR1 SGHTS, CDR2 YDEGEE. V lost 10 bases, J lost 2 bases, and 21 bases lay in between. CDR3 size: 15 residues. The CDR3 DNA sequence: TGTGCCTCCGGGAGCCGGGCGGGGATTCAAGAGACCCAGTACTTC. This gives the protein CASGSRAGIQETQYF.

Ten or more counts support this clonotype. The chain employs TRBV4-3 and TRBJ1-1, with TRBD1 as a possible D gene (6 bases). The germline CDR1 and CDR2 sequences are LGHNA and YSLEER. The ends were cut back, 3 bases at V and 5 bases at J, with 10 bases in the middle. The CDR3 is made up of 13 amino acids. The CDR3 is CASSQITGTEAFF. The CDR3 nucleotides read TGCGCCAGCAGCCAGATTACAGGGACTGAAGCTTTCTTT.

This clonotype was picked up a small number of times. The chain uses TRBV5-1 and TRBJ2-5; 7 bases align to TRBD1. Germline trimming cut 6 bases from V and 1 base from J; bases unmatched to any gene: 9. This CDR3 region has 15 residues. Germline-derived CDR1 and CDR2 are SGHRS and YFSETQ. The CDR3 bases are TGCGCCAGCAAGCACCGGGACAGCCTCCAAGAGACCCAGTACTTC. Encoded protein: CASKHRDSLQETQYF.

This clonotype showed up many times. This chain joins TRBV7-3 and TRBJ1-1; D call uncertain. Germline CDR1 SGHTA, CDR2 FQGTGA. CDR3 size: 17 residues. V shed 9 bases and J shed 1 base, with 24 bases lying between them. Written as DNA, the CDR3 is TGTGCCAGGGGCGTGGAGTCCCGCGGGCCAAGGAACACTGAAGCTTTCTTT. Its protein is CARGVESRGPRNTEAFF.

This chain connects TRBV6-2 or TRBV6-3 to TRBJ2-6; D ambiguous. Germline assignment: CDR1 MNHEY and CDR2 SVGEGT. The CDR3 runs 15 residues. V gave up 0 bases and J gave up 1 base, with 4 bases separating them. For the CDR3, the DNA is TGTGCCAGCAGTTACTCTGGGTCTGGGGCCAACGTCCTGACTTTC. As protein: CASSYSGSGANVLTF.

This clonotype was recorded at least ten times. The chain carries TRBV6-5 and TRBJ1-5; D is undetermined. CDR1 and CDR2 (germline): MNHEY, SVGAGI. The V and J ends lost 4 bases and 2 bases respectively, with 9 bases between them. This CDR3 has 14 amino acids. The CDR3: CASSFAGGNQPQHF. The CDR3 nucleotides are TGTGCCAGCAGTTTCGCAGGCGGCAATCAGCCCCAGCATTTT.